A single sample is the source of the 30 T cell receptor beta chains below, sequenced in a study of T-cell reconstitution after alpha-beta-depleted transplantation in children. Construction of the TCRbeta library involved unique molecular identifiers. One entry per CDR3 protein, called by TCRdb with MiXCR from the PCR reads. The profile shows tens of thousands of distinct CDR3 sequences, over 12% of them singletons. Here the sequenced sample was PBMCs, mostly from graft donor cells, taken 180 days after TCRalphabeta/CD19-depleted stem cell transplant. Every receptor here comes from a male patient between 2 and 9 years old who had a stem cell transplant for acute lymphoblastic leukemia, so the T cells may come from the graft donor.

This chain joins TRBV6-5 and TRBJ2-5; D ambiguous. Germline values: CDR1 MNHEY, CDR2 SVGAGI. Trimming pared 2 bases from V and 4 bases from J, leaving 8 bases between. CDR3 length equals 13 residues. CDR3 amino acids: CASSYGLLETQYF. As DNA, the CDR3 is TGTGCCAGCAGTTACGGGCTTCTAGAGACCCAGTACTTC.

This sequence joins TRBV5-8 and TRBJ2-7; D remains unclear. CDR1 is SGHTS and CDR2 is YDEGEE in the germline V gene. CDR3 size: 13 residues. V was pared by 5 bases and J by 3 bases, with 12 bases between. CDR3 loop: CASRDPRRYEQYF. In DNA form, the CDR3 reads TGTGCCAGCAGGGATCCAAGGCGCTACGAGCAGTACTTC.

The rearrangement uses TRBV7-2 and TRBJ2-2; no clear D. Germline values: CDR1 SGHTA, CDR2 FQGNSA. The CDR3 is 13 residues long. Deletions cut 4 bases from V and 4 bases from J, with 7 bases between. For the CDR3, the DNA is TGTGCCAGCAGCTCGACCCCCACCGGGGAGCTGTTTTTT. Translation: CASSSTPTGELFF.

In this sample, this clonotype turned up a few times. The chain couples TRBV7-3 to TRBJ2-3, with 8 bases matching TRBD2. After removal of 5 bases from V and 6 bases from J, the junction contained 13 bases not matched to a gene. The length of the CDR3 is 16 residues. From germline, CDR1 is SGHTA and CDR2 FQGTGA. CDR3 amino acids: CASSLELGTSLDTQYF. Written as DNA, the CDR3 is TGTGCCAGCAGCCTCGAACTAGGGACTAGTTTGGATACGCAGTATTTT. Full variable domain (remainder filled in from reference TRBV7-3 and TRBJ2-3): GAGVSQTPSNKVTEKGKYVELRCDPISGHTALYWYRQSLGQGPEFLIYFQGTGAADDSGLPNDRFFAVRPEGSVSTLKIQRTERGDSAVYLCASSLELGTSLDTQYFGPGTRLTVL.

The V gene is TRBV29-1, the J gene TRBJ2-1, with D perhaps matching TRBD2 (6 bases). Trimming left V 1 base short and J 0 bases short, with 28 bases between. The CDR3 spans 21 residues. Looked up from germline, CDR1 is SQVTM and CDR2 is ANQGSEA. The CDR3 bases are TGCAGCGTTGAAGCTAGGTTAGGACGCCCTCGGGGGATCAACTCCTACAATGAGCAGTTCTTC. Its protein product is CSVEARLGRPRGINSYNEQFF.

This rearrangement joins TRBV15 to TRBJ1-4; no firm D call. This CDR3 comprises 13 residues. The germline V gene has CDR1 LNHNV and CDR2 YYDKDF (reference sequence). V lost 8 bases and J 3 bases, leaving 10 bases between the germline ends. CDR3 sequence reads: CATSGRANEKLFF. The DNA of the CDR3 is TGTGCCACCTCGGGCCGGGCTAATGAAAAACTGTTTTTT.

This clonotype was seen a few times. The chain employs TRBV19 and TRBJ2-2; D remains unclear. This CDR3 has 13 residues. Germline V gene data show CDR1 as LNHDA and CDR2 as SQIVND (reference sequence). Trimming removed 3 bases from V and 5 bases from J, with 7 bases in between. The CDR3 loop reads CASSILSTGELFF. DNA for the CDR3: TGTGCCAGTAGTATCCTTTCAACCGGGGAGCTGTTTTTT.

This clonotype turned up a few times. The V and J genes are TRBV6-1 and TRBJ2-7; 12 bases line up with TRBD1. This CDR3 is 14 amino acids long. V lost 5 bases, J lost 6 bases, and 5 bases stayed unmatched. Germline V gene lookup returns CDR1 MNHNS and CDR2 SASEGT. The CDR3: CASSPGTGGPEQYF. In DNA, the CDR3 is TGTGCCAGCAGTCCCGGGACAGGGGGCCCCGAGCAGTACTTC.

By sample share, this clonotype is medium-sized. In nucleotides, the CDR3 is TGTGCCAGCAGTTCGAGCGGGGGGAGGGGAGATACGCAGTATTTT. Residues: CASSSSGGRGDTQYF. The rearrangement uses TRBV9 and TRBJ2-3; 9 bases are a match to TRBD2. Germline assignment: CDR1 SGDLS and CDR2 YYNGEE. V lost 5 bases to trimming and J lost 5 bases; unmatched junction nucleotides: 9. CDR3 length: 15 residues.

This clonotype was recorded a few times. The chain couples TRBV7-2 to TRBJ1-5; no definite D call. The CDR3 is 17 amino acids. Looked up from germline, CDR1 is SGHTA and CDR2 is FQGNSA. Trimming removed 1 base from V and 1 base from J, with 14 bases in between. The CDR3 loop is CASSLGGKGGSNQPQHF. CDR3 DNA sequence: TGTGCCAGCAGCTTAGGAGGAAAGGGTGGGAGCAATCAGCCCCAGCATTTT.

This clonotype came up a few times. One end of the junction is discordant with germline, which a read error may explain. The rearrangement links TRBV2 to TRBJ1-5, with 7 bases aligning to TRBD1. Germline CDR1 SNHLY, CDR2 FYNNEI. The CDR3 runs 15 residues. The CDR3 spells CASSEGQVPNQPQHF. In DNA form, the CDR3 reads TGTGCCAGCAGCGAAGGACAGGTTCCCAATCAGCCCCAGCATTTT.

The chain recombines TRBV11-2 with TRBJ2-1; unclear D gene. CDR1 is SGHAT, CDR2 FQNNGV, per germline. The CDR3 totals 11 residues. The V gene lost 11 bases and the J gene lost 9 bases, with 14 bases spanning the gap. The CDR3: CAEYFKGEQFF. As DNA, the CDR3 is TGTGCCGAGTACTTCAAAGGTGAGCAGTTCTTC.

This clonotype has ten or more counts. The chain links TRBV7-2 to TRBJ2-1; 9 positions agree with TRBD1. There are 15 residues in the CDR3. V lost 2 bases to trimming and J lost 6 bases; unmatched junction nucleotides: 5. The germline gives CDR1 SGHTA, CDR2 FQGNSA. CDR3 region: CASSLWDRDSNEQFF. The CDR3 region has the DNA TGTGCCAGCAGCTTATGGGACAGGGACTCCAATGAGCAGTTCTTC.

This clonotype was detected only a few times. The chain is built from TRBV24-1 and TRBJ1-2, with 7 bases identical to TRBD1. The CDR3 loop spans 14 amino acids. CDR1 is KGHDR and CDR2 is SFDVKD in the germline V gene. V was clipped by 5 bases and J by 2 bases; unmatched bases: 4. The CDR3 region has the DNA TGTGCCACCAGTGTCTCGGACAGGAACTATGGCTACACCTTC. Residues: CATSVSDRNYGYTF.

V usage is TRBV7-9 and J usage is TRBJ2-2, with 7 bases that match TRBD1. J was trimmed by 5 bases and V by 4 bases; bases with no gene match: 10. The CDR3 totals 16 residues. The germline V gene encodes CDR1 SEHNR and CDR2 FQNEAQ (reference sequence). The CDR3 DNA sequence: TGTGCCAGCAGCTCCCCGGCACAGGGGAGAACCGGGGAGCTGTTTTTT. It codes for CASSSPAQGRTGELFF.

This clonotype was observed a few times. This chain connects TRBV10-3 to TRBJ2-1; the D is unclear. The V end lost 4 bases, the J end lost 15 bases, and 4 bases lay between the germline ends. CDR1 and CDR2 (germline): ENHRY, SYGVKD. There are 8 residues in the CDR3. CDR3 protein: CAISGAFF. In DNA form, the CDR3 reads TGTGCCATCAGTGGGGCGTTCTTC.

This chain links TRBV7-2 with TRBJ2-5; 9 bases match TRBD1. This CDR3 comprises 14 residues. V shed 3 bases and J 4 bases; nucleotides not matched to a gene: 3. In germline, CDR1 is SGHTA, CDR2 FQGNSA. Here the CDR3 reads CASSLTDRGETQYF. As DNA, the CDR3 is TGTGCCAGCAGCTTGACGGACAGGGGAGAGACCCAGTACTTC.

This clonotype was picked up a small number of times. This CDR3 reads CSAPLLTGRIGLAGVSTDTQYF. CDR3 coding DNA: TGCAGTGCCCCTTTATTGACAGGGAGAATAGGACTAGCGGGGGTTAGCACAGATACGCAGTATTTT. The chain links TRBV20-1 to TRBJ2-3; 13 positions agree with TRBD2. The length of the CDR3 is 22 residues. J was trimmed by 0 bases and V by 6 bases; bases with no gene match: 24. Germline V gene sequence: CDR1 DFQATT, CDR2 SNEGSKA (reference sequence).

This clonotype has a handful of counts. CDR3 sequence: CSAREGSLGEQFF. CDR3 nucleotides: TGCAGTGCTAGAGAAGGGTCTCTTGGTGAGCAGTTCTTC. The chain joins TRBV20-1 to TRBJ2-1; no firm D call. This CDR3 has 13 amino acids. Germline lookup yields CDR1 DFQATT and CDR2 SNEGSKA (reference sequence). Trimming removed 0 bases at V and 9 bases at J, with 12 bases between.

This clonotype was seen more than once but under ten times. V gene TRBV5-1 combines with J gene TRBJ2-3, with no clear D. Germline V lookup: CDR1 SGHRS, CDR2 YFSETQ. This CDR3 has 16 amino acids. V lost 0 bases and J 5 bases, leaving 16 bases between the germline ends. CDR3 in DNA: TGCGCCAGCAGCTTGGAGGGCAGCTTGTGGGGAGATACGCAGTATTTT. This encodes CASSLEGSLWGDTQYF. The whole variable domain, remainder taken from reference TRBV5-1 and TRBJ2-3, is KAGVTQTPRYLIKTRGQQVTLSCSPISGHRSVSWYQQTPGQGLQFLFEYFSETQRNKGNFPGRFSGRQFSNSRSEMNVSTLELGDSALYLCASSLEGSLWGDTQYFGPGTRLTVL.

The sample holds a few counts of this clonotype. The rearrangement joins TRBV12-3 or TRBV12-4 to TRBJ2-2; D may match TRBD1 or TRBD2 (5 bases each). Trimming removed 6 bases at V and 5 bases at J, with 10 bases between. CDR3 length: 13 residues. CDR3 region: CASRGTETGELFF. In DNA, the CDR3 is TGTGCCAGCAGGGGGACGGAAACCGGGGAGCTGTTTTTT.

Ten or more counts support this clonotype. This chain joins TRBV7-6 and TRBJ2-2, with 7 bases lining up with TRBD2. Germline V gene data show CDR1 as SGHVS and CDR2 as FNYEAQ. The V and J ends lost 5 bases and 0 bases, in that order; junction bases with no gene match: 6. The CDR3 totals 16 residues. CDR3 protein: CASSIGRPANTGELFF. CDR3 bases: TGTGCCAGCAGCATCGGGAGGCCGGCGAACACCGGGGAGCTGTTTTTT.

At least ten counts were recorded for this clonotype. The chain recombines TRBV7-2 with TRBJ2-7; 12 bases are a match to TRBD2. V lost 5 bases, J lost 5 bases, and 4 bases stayed unmatched. The CDR3 runs to 14 residues. Germline CDR1 and CDR2: SGHTA and FQGNSA. The CDR3 DNA reads TGTGCCAGCAGCCCAAGGACTAGCGGGAACGAGCAGTACTTC. Its protein is CASSPRTSGNEQYF.

This clonotype appeared a few times. The chain is built from TRBV28 and TRBJ1-4; no clear D gene. The CDR3 totals 15 residues. CDR1 and CDR2 (germline): MDHEN, SYDVKM. The V end was cut by 4 bases, the J end by 4 bases, with 13 bases between. In DNA form, the CDR3 reads TGTGCCAGCAGTTACTCTGTAACGTTTAATGAAAAACTGTTTTTT. Translation gives CASSYSVTFNEKLFF.

The V call is TRBV25-1, the J call TRBJ1-4; 9 nucleotides match TRBD1. The junction had 13 bases not matched to a gene; V was cut back by 4 bases and J by 1 base. The CDR3 is made up of 19 amino acids. Germline V gives CDR1 MGHDK, CDR2 SYGVNS. CDR3: CASSARPGTGIGTNEKLFF. The DNA of the CDR3 is TGTGCCAGCAGTGCACGTCCCGGGACAGGGATAGGAACTAATGAAAAACTGTTTTTT.

This clonotype was detected ten times or more. J is TRBJ2-2 and V is TRBV9; D is unclear. Germline CDR1 is SGDLS and CDR2 is YYNGEE. The CDR3 contains 13 residues. Trimming pared 2 bases from V and 0 bases from J, leaving 2 bases between. The CDR3 nucleotides read TGTGCCAGCAGCGTGCCGAACACCGGGGAGCTGTTTTTT. The encoded protein is CASSVPNTGELFF. The full variable domain, rest sourced from reference TRBV9 and TRBJ2-2, is DSGVTQTPKHLITATGQRVTLRCSPRSGDLSVYWYQQSLDQGLQFLIQYYNGEERAKGNILERFSAQQFPDLHSELNLSSLELGDSALYFCASSVPNTGELFFGEGSRLTVL.

This chain links TRBV12-3 or TRBV12-4 with TRBJ1-2; TRBD1 matches 9 bases. The length of the CDR3 is 14 residues. With V trimmed by 8 bases and J by 2 bases, 6 bases remained unmatched. CDR3 protein: CASDRDRANYGYTF. CDR3 coding DNA: TGTGCCAGCGACCGGGACAGGGCAAACTATGGCTACACCTTC.

This clonotype was detected only a few times. The CDR3 loop reads CASSQRLAVVATEAFF. The CDR3 DNA follows: TGCGCCAGCAGCCAACGATTGGCAGTCGTGGCCACTGAAGCTTTCTTT. This rearrangement joins TRBV4-3 to TRBJ1-1; no firm D call. The CDR3 sequence is 16 residues long. The V gene lost 2 bases and the J gene lost 4 bases, with 17 bases spanning the gap. Germline V CDR1 and CDR2: LGHNA, YSLEER.

This chain connects TRBV24-1 to TRBJ2-3; 8 positions match TRBD2. The CDR3 runs 17 residues. V was pared by 0 bases and J by 3 bases, with 7 bases of the junction left unmatched. Germline V gene sequence: CDR1 KGHDR, CDR2 SFDVKD. The CDR3 is CATSDLRRGALTDTQYF. In DNA, the CDR3 is TGTGCCACCAGTGATTTGCGGCGGGGGGCCCTGACAGATACGCAGTATTTT.

This clonotype has only a few counts. V usage is TRBV4-3 and J usage is TRBJ1-2; D is unresolved. Germline V gene data show CDR1 as LGHNA and CDR2 as YSLEER. Between the trimmed V and J ends, which lost 4 bases and 5 bases, there was a span of 17 bases. This CDR3 spans 15 amino acids. The CDR3 DNA is TGCGCCAGCAGCCGCCAAACCGGGCCCATTTATGGCTACACCTTC. It codes for CASSRQTGPIYGYTF.